Below are 5 T cell receptor beta chains sequenced from a single sample in a study of vaccination and CD4 T cells after COVID-19. No antigen has been assigned to these receptors. Time point here: late sampling 161 to 241 days after vaccination in a few convalescent patients. Treatment denoted: roughly nine-day PBMC culture with coronavirus spike peptide pools or control peptides (ViraFEST assay). Oncomine TCR Beta short-read sequencing was applied to DNA from cultured CD4+ T cells. TCRdb re-called the PCR reads with MiXCR, one entry per CDR3 protein. This sample carries 20,000 to 25,000 distinct CDR3 sequences, about a third of them seen once, and the ten largest clones take about 2.5%. The starting material was CD4+ T cells from blood, cultured in vitro, obtained about 7 months after SARS-CoV-2 vaccination. The receptors shown here come from a human donor who had recovered from COVID-19.

The CDR3 sequence: CSVVRDSTLGEQFF. As DNA, the CDR3 is TGCAGCGTTGTCCGGGACTCAACCCTTGGGGAGCAGTTCTTC. The J gene is TRBJ2-1, the V gene TRBV29-1; TRBD2 is a possible D gene (6 bases). The V end was cut by 4 bases, the J end by 10 bases, with 20 bases between. This CDR3 has 14 amino acids. Germline V gene data show CDR1 as SQVTM and CDR2 as ANQGSEA.

The chain combines TRBV20-1 with TRBJ2-7, with a tentative D call TRBD1 (6 bases). V shed 0 bases and J shed 2 bases, with 11 bases lying between them. The germline gives CDR1 DFQATT, CDR2 SNEGSKA (reference sequence). The CDR3 sequence is 14 residues long. As DNA, the CDR3 is TGCAGTGCTAGAGATCCGGACAGCCCCTACGAGCAGTACTTC. Translation: CSARDPDSPYEQYF.

This clonotype was detected a few times. The chain recombines TRBV20-1 with TRBJ1-5; 7 nucleotides agree with TRBD1. Germline lookup yields CDR1 DFQATT and CDR2 SNEGSKA (reference sequence). There are 13 residues in the CDR3. V shed 5 bases, J shed 6 bases, and the junction held 7 bases outside the gene matches. Here the CDR3 reads CSAFDRVGQPQHF. The CDR3 DNA reads TGCAGTGCTTTTGACAGGGTGGGTCAGCCCCAGCATTTT.

This chain connects TRBV4-1 to TRBJ2-3, with D hard to call. Germline CDR1 reads MGHRA; CDR2 reads YSYEKL. The CDR3 contains 15 residues. V gave up 2 bases and J gave up 2 bases, with 11 bases separating them. The chain's CDR3 is CASSQYSSFTDTQYF. CDR3 coding DNA: TGCGCCAGCAGCCAATACAGTTCCTTCACAGATACGCAGTATTTT.

This clonotype was counted only a few times. The chain links TRBV7-2 to TRBJ1-6, with 8 positions matching TRBD1. Germline CDR1 and CDR2: SGHTA and FQGNSA. The CDR3 loop spans 15 amino acids. After removal of 5 bases from V and 8 bases from J, the junction contained 8 bases not matched to a gene. CDR3 loop: CASSPRTGRDSPLHF. CDR3 DNA sequence: TGTGCCAGCAGCCCCAGGACAGGGCGGGATTCACCCCTCCACTTT.